This T cell receptor (beta chain) was captured by sequencing in a study of Graves' ophthalmopathy and Graves' hyperthyroidism (dated by TCRdb to 2017 to 2018). Describing the broader study: Peripheral blood was collected before any treatment was given, at the time of initial diagnosis. TCR beta repertoire signatures were used to distinguish Graves' ophthalmopathy from Graves' hyperthyroidism and to predict progression to ophthalmopathy. In total, around 140 blood samples were TCR-sequenced: around 42 ophthalmopathy, approximately 75 hyperthyroidism and roughly 17 hyperthyroidism-to-ophthalmopathy patients. A discovery set of more than 90 patients (about 45 ophthalmopathy, 60 or so stable hyperthyroidism) was enrolled to explore V-J signatures distinguishing ophthalmopathy from hyperthyroidism. An independent validation cohort was composed of roughly 18 hyperthyroidism patients and over 15 patients who later progressed from hyperthyroidism to ophthalmopathy. In roughly 6 hyperthyroidism patients, T-cell repertoires of thyroid tissue and blood were compared. Following sampling, methimazole starting at 30 mg daily was administered to hyperthyroidism patients, and high-dose intravenous methylprednisolone was administered to ophthalmopathy patients. The approximately 97 discovery patients were randomly divided into training and test sets at a 7:3 ratio. Broader findings and caveats from the paper: In cross-validation, the 13-signature model distinguished ophthalmopathy from stable hyperthyroidism with 85% to 90% sensitivity and nearly 82% specificity, and in the test set the corresponding values were roughly 80% and 76%. No statistical method was used to predetermine the sample size, and group allocation was not hidden from the investigators. In validation, the model predicted ophthalmopathy progression with about 71% sensitivity and approximately 78% specificity; some 13 predicted patients were CT-confirmed with GO in a median of 6.5 months. Most expanded thyroid clonotypes with a frequency above 0.001 also appeared in blood, which suggests that blood repertoires may reflect the immune response in the thyroid.

TCR beta CDR3 regions were amplified from RNA transcripts for repertoire sequencing. The first round of RT-PCR was done with HTBI primers and the Qiagen OneStep RT-PCR kit, and was followed by a second round of multiplex PCR, then size selection and purification. Libraries were sequenced on an Illumina HiSeq2000 using paired-end 100 bp reads. Regarding the original processing steps: SOAPnuke was used for read processing, and reads with adapters, uncalled bases, a mean Phred below 15, or no exact constant-primer or identifier match were discarded. COPE v1.2.5 was used to merge high-quality paired reads. Unique nucleotide sequences were defined as clonotypes and aligned to IMGT TRB V, D and J references using MiTCR v1.1. The analysis was limited to V-J combinations with a frequency above 0.0001, which together covered 99% to 99.2% of the repertoires. A TCR clonal expansion and chaos score per V-J combination was defined as the ratio of F50 clonal expansion to chaos observed in the TCRdist matrix. Welch's t-statistics and random forest were used to reduce features to about 13 V-J combinations, which were fed into a naive Bayes classifier. Thyroid-blood repertoire similarity was quantified with the Morisita-Horn index. TCRdb trimmed the raw reads at Q25, called clones with MiXCR and kept productive beta chains. Rows are combined by CDR3 protein, so each entry shows the most common genes and DNA. The V and J calls were determined by TCRdb, not by the authors. The table for this sample lists hundreds of thousands of distinct CDR3 sequences; 22% of them were counted only once. The ten largest clones represent about 6.6% of the sample.

A patient counted as having stable hyperthyroidism if there was no progression to ophthalmopathy within 18 months of follow-up. The hyperthyroidism patients were 18 to 65 years old and newly diagnosed, with a disease duration of less than 2 months. Patients were excluded if they had other autoimmune diseases, uncontrolled infections, pregnancy or lactation. Clinical symptoms, serum thyroxine, TRAb, thyroid ultrasound and orbital computed tomography formed the basis of the diagnosis. Using Ficoll-Paque density gradient centrifugation, PBMCs were isolated from approximately 11 ml of fresh peripheral blood. Total RNA was extracted with Trizol reagent and quality-checked on an Agilent 2100 Bioanalyzer. About this clonotype: Its antigen is unknown. The record has no base qualities; no much larger clone is one base away.

Sequencing was performed on peripheral blood. This receptor was taken from a woman under 30 with stable Graves' hyperthyroidism. Some clones in this sample may be carry-over from other donors' samples. Donor details come from another sample of the same person, matched by shared clones.

The sequenced DNA: TGCAGTGCCCTCGAGGGGGTAGGGAATGGGAACACTGAAGCTTTCTTT. Its protein product is CSALEGVGNGNTEAFF. The V gene is TRBV20-1 and the J gene is TRBJ1-1; perhaps TRBD1 is the D gene, with 6 bases matching. The CDR3 contains 16 residues, cysteine and phenylalanine counted. Only the CDR3 DNA is retained, 48 bases long and in frame from the first base. Looking up the germline V gene (reference sequence) yields CDR1 DFQATT and CDR2 SNEGSKA. The V and J ends are trimmed by 6 bases and 1 base, leaving 21 bases between them.